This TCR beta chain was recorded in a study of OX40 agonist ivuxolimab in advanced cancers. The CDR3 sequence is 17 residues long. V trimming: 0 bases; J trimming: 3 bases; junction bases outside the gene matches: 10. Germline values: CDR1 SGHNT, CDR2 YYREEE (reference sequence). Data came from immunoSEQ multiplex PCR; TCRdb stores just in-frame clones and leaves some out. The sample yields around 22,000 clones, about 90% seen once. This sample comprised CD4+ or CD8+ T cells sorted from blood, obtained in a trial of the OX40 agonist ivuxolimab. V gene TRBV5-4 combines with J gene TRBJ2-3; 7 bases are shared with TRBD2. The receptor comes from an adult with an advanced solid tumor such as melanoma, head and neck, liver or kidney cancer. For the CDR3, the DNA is TGTGCCAGCAGCTTGGGGGAGGGACCGGACGAGACAGATACGCAGTATTTT. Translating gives CASSLGEGPDETDTQYF.